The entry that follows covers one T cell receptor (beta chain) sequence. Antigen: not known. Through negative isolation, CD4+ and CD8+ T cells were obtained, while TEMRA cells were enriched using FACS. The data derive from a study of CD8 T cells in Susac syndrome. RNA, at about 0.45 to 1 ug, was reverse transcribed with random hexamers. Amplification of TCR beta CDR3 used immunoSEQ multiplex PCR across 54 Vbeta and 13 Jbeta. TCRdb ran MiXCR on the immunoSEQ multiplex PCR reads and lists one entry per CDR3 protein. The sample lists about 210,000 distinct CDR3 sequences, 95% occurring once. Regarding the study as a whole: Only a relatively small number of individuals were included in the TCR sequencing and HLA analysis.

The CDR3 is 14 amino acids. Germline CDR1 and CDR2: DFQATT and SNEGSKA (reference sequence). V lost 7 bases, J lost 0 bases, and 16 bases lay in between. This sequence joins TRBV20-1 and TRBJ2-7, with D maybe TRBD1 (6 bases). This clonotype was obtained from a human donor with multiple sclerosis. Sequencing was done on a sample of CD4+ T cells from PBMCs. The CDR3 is CSGTEDSNSYEQYF. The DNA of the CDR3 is TGCAGTGGTACCGAGGACAGTAACTCCTACGAGCAGTACTTC.